This is a list of T cell receptor beta chains from one sample in a study of shared clonotypes between healthy human individuals. TCRdb keeps only in-frame clones here, not all; method: immunoSEQ multiplex PCR. The sample includes about 980,000 clones, less than 85% seen only once; the top ten take around 1.4%. Specimen: memory CD4+ T cells sorted from blood. The receptors here all came from a man between 18 and 29 years old in good health. CDR3s include the opening cysteine and the closing phenylalanine or tryptophan. Each record gives: D gene, J gene, V gene, clone size, CDR3 DNA, CDR3 protein. The D gene is left open where the match is weak. A row's size may be missing; if present it is once, few, many or a size class.

D gene: NA; J gene: TRBJ2-3; V gene: TRBV2; clone size: few; CDR3 DNA: TGTGCCAGCAGCGCGCTAGCAGATGGCACGGGTACGCAGTATTTT; CDR3 protein: CASSALADGTGTQYF
D gene: NA; J gene: TRBJ1-2; V gene: TRBV11-3; clone size: many; CDR3 DNA: TGTGCCAGCAGCTTAGATCAAGGGGGAAGTGGCTACACCTTC; CDR3 protein: CASSLDQGGSGYTF
D gene: NA; J gene: TRBJ2-5; V gene: TRBV6-5; clone size: NA; CDR3 DNA: TGTGCCAGCACCCAAAGGGCCTTATCAGAGACCCAGTACTTC; CDR3 protein: CASTQRALSETQYF
D gene: TRBD2; J gene: TRBJ2-5; V gene: TRBV5-1; clone size: NA; CDR3 DNA: TGCGCCAGCAGCCCAACTAGCGGGGGGGCCCAGGAGACCCAGTACTTC; CDR3 protein: CASSPTSGGAQETQYF
D gene: NA; J gene: TRBJ2-1; V gene: TRBV25-1; clone size: NA; CDR3 DNA: TGTGCCAGCAGTGGCACCCTGGGGGGAAGCTCCTACAATGAGCAGTTCTTC; CDR3 protein: CASSGTLGGSSYNEQFF
D gene: NA; J gene: TRBJ2-5; V gene: TRBV30; clone size: NA; CDR3 DNA: TGTGCCTGGAGTGTAGGTCGGGAGACCCAGTACTTC; CDR3 protein: CAWSVGRETQYF
D gene: NA; J gene: TRBJ2-3; V gene: TRBV18; clone size: NA; CDR3 DNA: TGTGCCAGCTCACCACCCCAAGGTGGCACAGATACGCAGTATTTT; CDR3 protein: CASSPPQGGTDTQYF
D gene: NA; J gene: TRBJ2-7; V gene: TRBV11-2; clone size: NA; CDR3 DNA: TGTGCCAGCAGTCAATACGAGCAGTACTTC; CDR3 protein: CASSQYEQYF
D gene: TRBD1; J gene: TRBJ1-2; V gene: TRBV5-4; clone size: few; CDR3 DNA: TGTGCCAGCAGCTTACATCTCGGGACAGCTAACTATGGCTACACCTTC; CDR3 protein: CASSLHLGTANYGYTF
D gene: NA; J gene: TRBJ2-3; V gene: TRBV19; clone size: NA; CDR3 DNA: TGTGCCAGCCGCCTGCTGCAAACAGATACGCAGTATTTT; CDR3 protein: CASRLLQTDTQYF
D gene: NA; J gene: TRBJ1-1; V gene: TRBV5-4; clone size: NA; CDR3 DNA: TGTGCCAGCAGCGCTTTGACAGGGAACACTGAAGCTTTCTTT; CDR3 protein: CASSALTGNTEAFF
D gene: NA; J gene: TRBJ1-2; V gene: TRBV30; clone size: NA; CDR3 DNA: TGTGCCTGGAGTCCCCTCAACCGGCAAGCTAACTATGGCTACACCTTC; CDR3 protein: CAWSPLNRQANYGYTF
D gene: NA; J gene: TRBJ2-4; V gene: TRBV5-1; clone size: NA; CDR3 DNA: TGCGCCAGCAGCTTGACGCCGGACTTGAGAAACATTCAGTACTTC; CDR3 protein: CASSLTPDLRNIQYF
D gene: NA; J gene: TRBJ2-7; V gene: TRBV2; clone size: NA; CDR3 DNA: TGTGCCAGCAGTGCCCAGGGGCTACTCTACGAGCAGTACTTC; CDR3 protein: CASSAQGLLYEQYF
D gene: TRBD1; J gene: TRBJ2-7; V gene: TRBV6-6; clone size: few; CDR3 DNA: TGTGCCAGCAGTTATGGACAGGACCACTCCTACGAGCAGTACTTC; CDR3 protein: CASSYGQDHSYEQYF
D gene: NA; J gene: TRBJ1-3; V gene: TRBV5-5; clone size: few; CDR3 DNA: TGTGCCAGCAGCTCCCAAGAATCAGGAAACACCATATATTTT; CDR3 protein: CASSSQESGNTIYF
D gene: TRBD2; J gene: TRBJ2-7; V gene: TRBV7-2; clone size: NA; CDR3 DNA: TGTGCCAGCAGCTTAAGCGTTACGGGAGGGGTCTACGAGCAGTACTTC; CDR3 protein: CASSLSVTGGVYEQYF
D gene: NA; J gene: TRBJ1-1; V gene: TRBV6-5; clone size: few; CDR3 DNA: TGTGCCAGCAGTTACTACGGGGCTCACACTGAAGCTTTCTTT; CDR3 protein: CASSYYGAHTEAFF
D gene: TRBD2; J gene: TRBJ2-3; V gene: TRBV10-2; clone size: NA; CDR3 DNA: TGCGCCACCAAGTCTAGCGGGGCGGAAGATACGCAGTATTTT; CDR3 protein: CATKSSGAEDTQYF
D gene: TRBD1; J gene: TRBJ2-2; V gene: TRBV7-9; clone size: NA; CDR3 DNA: TGTGCCAGCAGCCTTCAGGGGGCCCTGAACACCGGGGAGCTGTTTTTT; CDR3 protein: CASSLQGALNTGELFF
D gene: TRBD1; J gene: TRBJ2-7; V gene: TRBV2; clone size: NA; CDR3 DNA: TGTGCCAGCAACAACGCAGGAAAACAGGGGGAGCAGTACTTC; CDR3 protein: CASNNAGKQGEQYF
D gene: NA; J gene: TRBJ2-2; V gene: TRBV29-1; clone size: few; CDR3 DNA: TGCAGCGTTAGAAACACCGGGGAGCTGTTTTTT; CDR3 protein: CSVRNTGELFF
D gene: NA; J gene: TRBJ1-2; V gene: TRBV19; clone size: few; CDR3 DNA: TGTGCCAGTAGTATAGTTGGACTGCTTAACTATGGCTACACCTTC; CDR3 protein: CASSIVGLLNYGYTF
D gene: TRBD2; J gene: TRBJ2-7; V gene: TRBV5-1; clone size: NA; CDR3 DNA: TGCGCCAGCAGCTGGACTAGCGGGGGCTACGAGCAGTACTTC; CDR3 protein: CASSWTSGGYEQYF
D gene: NA; J gene: TRBJ1-3; V gene: TRBV11-2; clone size: NA; CDR3 DNA: TGTGCCAGCAGCTTAGAGGTGGGAAACACCATATATTTT; CDR3 protein: CASSLEVGNTIYF
D gene: TRBD1; J gene: TRBJ1-4; V gene: TRBV11-2; clone size: NA; CDR3 DNA: TGTGCCAGCAGCTGGGACAGGGAACTGTTTTTT; CDR3 protein: CASSWDRELFF
D gene: TRBD1; J gene: TRBJ2-2; V gene: TRBV25-1; clone size: NA; CDR3 DNA: TGTGCCAGCAAGAAGGAGGGACAGGGGAGCACCGGGGAGCTGTTTTTT; CDR3 protein: CASKKEGQGSTGELFF
D gene: NA; J gene: TRBJ1-2; V gene: TRBV5-6; clone size: NA; CDR3 DNA: TGTGCCAGCAGCTTTGAGCTCCCCTCGAGCTATGGCTACACCTTC; CDR3 protein: CASSFELPSSYGYTF
D gene: NA; J gene: TRBJ2-7; V gene: TRBV11-2; clone size: NA; CDR3 DNA: TGTGCCAGCAGCTGGAGGTTGTACTACGAGCAGTACTTC; CDR3 protein: CASSWRLYYEQYF
D gene: NA; J gene: TRBJ1-1; V gene: TRBV18; clone size: once; CDR3 DNA: TGTGCCAGCTCACCTGGAATGAACACTGAAGCTTTCTTT; CDR3 protein: CASSPGMNTEAFF
D gene: NA; J gene: TRBJ2-1; V gene: TRBV6-5; clone size: NA; CDR3 DNA: TGTGCCAGCAGTTACTCGAGGTCGGGAGAGGCGTTCTTC; CDR3 protein: CASSYSRSGEAFF
D gene: NA; J gene: TRBJ2-3; V gene: TRBV9; clone size: NA; CDR3 DNA: TGTGCCAGCAGCGGACCGGCCCCGAGGGATACGCAGTATTTT; CDR3 protein: CASSGPAPRDTQYF
D gene: TRBD2; J gene: TRBJ2-5; V gene: TRBV2; clone size: NA; CDR3 DNA: TGTGCCAGCAGTGTACTAGCGGGGGGACAAGAGACCCAGTACTTC; CDR3 protein: CASSVLAGGQETQYF
D gene: TRBD2; J gene: TRBJ2-7; V gene: TRBV6-6; clone size: NA; CDR3 DNA: TGTGCCAGCAGTCCTGTAGCGGGGGGCGCCTACGAGCAGTACTTC; CDR3 protein: CASSPVAGGAYEQYF
D gene: NA; J gene: TRBJ1-1; V gene: TRBV19; clone size: once; CDR3 DNA: TGTGCCAGTAGTATTGAACTACTCACTGAAGCTTTCTTT; CDR3 protein: CASSIELLTEAFF
D gene: TRBD1; J gene: TRBJ1-5; V gene: TRBV6-1; clone size: NA; CDR3 DNA: TGTGCCAGCAGTGAACCCCGTAGGACAGGGGTTCAGCCCCAGCATTTT; CDR3 protein: CASSEPRRTGVQPQHF
D gene: TRBD2; J gene: TRBJ2-1; V gene: TRBV30; clone size: NA; CDR3 DNA: TGTGCCTGGAGCGCCGGGAGGGTCAGTGAGCAGTTCTTC; CDR3 protein: CAWSAGRVSEQFF
D gene: NA; J gene: TRBJ2-7; V gene: TRBV6-5; clone size: NA; CDR3 DNA: TGTGCCAGCAGTTACGGCGTGGGACCGGCCTACGAGCAGTACTTC; CDR3 protein: CASSYGVGPAYEQYF
D gene: NA; J gene: TRBJ2-3; V gene: TRBV2; clone size: NA; CDR3 DNA: TGTGCCACCAATCCGCTTCTGTGGGGGAATGAGAAAGATACGCAGTATTTT; CDR3 protein: CATNPLLWGNEKDTQYF
D gene: TRBD2; J gene: TRBJ2-3; V gene: TRBV4-1; clone size: NA; CDR3 DNA: TGCGCCAGCAGCCAAGAGAGCGGGAGGAATGGAGATACGCAGTATTTT; CDR3 protein: CASSQESGRNGDTQYF
D gene: TRBD1; J gene: TRBJ2-2; V gene: TRBV7-7; clone size: NA; CDR3 DNA: TGTGCTAGCAGCCAGGGGGAAGCCGGGGAGCTGTTTTTT; CDR3 protein: CASSQGEAGELFF